Following are 28 T cell receptor beta chains from one sample sequenced in a study of a mutant IDH1 vaccine in newly diagnosed glioma. Generated by immunoSEQ multiplex PCR, the TCRdb table keeps only in-frame clones and is missing some. This repertoire shows about 31,000 clones, around 82% found once; its top ten account for roughly 12%. This sample's time point: week 35, safety follow-up. A single vaccine dose contained 300 ug of mutant IDH1 20-mer peptide, and topical imiquimod was used with it. Their antigens are not known. Specimen: PBMCs, collected from a glioma patient whose treatment included an IDH1 peptide vaccine. The source is a woman aged 40 to 50 with glioma.

The chain is built from TRBV4-2 and TRBJ2-7; TRBD1 matches 7 bases. With 2 bases clipped from V and 4 bases from J, the junction kept 5 bases outside the gene matches. The CDR3 totals 14 residues. CDR1 and CDR2 (germline): LGHNA, YNFKEQ. CDR3 sequence: CASSQQGDTYEQYF. DNA for the CDR3: TGTGCCAGCAGCCAACAGGGGGACACTTACGAGCAGTACTTC.

The chain uses TRBV5-3 and TRBJ1-2; D uncertain. TRBV5-3 has ORF status, its function being uncertain. The CDR3 runs to 13 residues. V was cut by 3 bases and J by 8 bases, with 14 bases left in between. CDR3 in DNA: TGTGCCAGAAGCTCCCAGGTGTGGAGAGGCTACACCTTC. Its translation: CARSSQVWRGYTF.

This clone was found a few times. The gene calls are TRBV6-6 and TRBJ1-5; 7 nucleotides line up with TRBD1. Germline V gene sequence: CDR1 MNHNY, CDR2 SVGAGI (reference sequence). The CDR3 covers 14 residues. Trimming at V came to 4 bases and at J to 7 bases, leaving 7 bases not matched to a gene. DNA for the CDR3: TGTGCCAGCAGTTCACAGGGGCGAGGGCAGCCCCAGCATTTT. Translation: CASSSQGRGQPQHF.

CDR3 residues: CASSTGEGVAGGNEQFF. The CDR3 region has the DNA TGTGCCAGCAGTACAGGGGAAGGGGTAGCGGGGGGCAATGAGCAGTTCTTC. V usage is TRBV2 and J usage is TRBJ2-1, with 10 bases matching TRBD2. The J segment lost 6 bases and the V segment lost 5 bases, leaving 13 bases of the junction unmatched. Germline V lookup: CDR1 SNHLY, CDR2 FYNNEI. There are 17 residues in the CDR3. Drawing the rest from reference TRBV2 and TRBJ2-1, the complete variable domain is EPEVTQTPSHQVTQMGQEVILRCVPISNHLYFYWYRQILGQKVEFLVSFYNNEISEKSEIFDDQFSVERPDGSNFTLKIRSTKLEDSAMYFCASSTGEGVAGGNEQFFGPGTRLTVL.

This CDR3 reads CASSPPDSGYGEKLFF. The CDR3 nucleotides are TGTGCCAGCTCACCACCGGATTCGGGGTATGGTGAAAAACTGTTTTTT. The J gene is TRBJ1-4, the V gene TRBV18; no clear D. The V end was cut by 0 bases, the J end by 7 bases, with 15 bases between. The CDR3 covers 16 residues. Germline V gene data show CDR1 as KGHSH and CDR2 as LQKENI.

The rearrangement links TRBV9 to TRBJ2-7; tentatively, D is TRBD1 or TRBD2 (6 bases each). This CDR3 spans 14 amino acids. Germline V lookup: CDR1 SGDLS, CDR2 YYNGEE. Trimming cost V 0 bases and J 7 bases, with 14 bases left between them. This CDR3 is CASSVGGGRSEQYF. In DNA, the CDR3 is TGTGCCAGCAGCGTAGGTGGGGGGCGATCTGAGCAGTACTTC.

This sequence joins TRBV5-1 and TRBJ2-7; D is tentatively TRBD1 or TRBD2 (5 bases each). Germline values: CDR1 SGHRS, CDR2 YFSETQ. The ends were cut back, 4 bases at V and 3 bases at J, with 14 bases in the middle. The CDR3 is 14 amino acids. This CDR3 reads CASSIHGAIYEQYF. CDR3 nucleotides: TGCGCCAGCAGCATACACGGGGCGATCTACGAGCAGTACTTC.

CDR3 sequence (DNA): TGTGCCAGCAGCGTAGCTAGAGCGGGGGGGAGGAATGAGCAGTTCTTC. Amino acid sequence: CASSVARAGGRNEQFF. The chain employs TRBV9 and TRBJ2-1; 10 bases line up with TRBD2. The CDR3 is 16 amino acids. V was pared by 0 bases and J by 7 bases, with 7 bases of the junction left unmatched. The germline CDR1 and CDR2 sequences are SGDLS and YYNGEE.

Note on this clone: This same CDR3 is encoded by further DNA sequences in the sample. This rearrangement joins TRBV6-5 to TRBJ1-1, with D possibly TRBD1 on 5 matching bases. The CDR3 covers 13 residues. V lost 2 bases and J 2 bases, leaving 6 bases between the germline ends. Germline lookup yields CDR1 MNHEY and CDR2 SVGAGI. The CDR3: CASSYGGNTEAFF. Written as DNA, the CDR3 is TGTGCCAGCAGTTACGGGGGAAACACTGAAGCTTTCTTT.

This clone was counted a few times. The chain links TRBV2 to TRBJ1-5, with 7 bases identical to TRBD1. This CDR3 contains 13 residues. CDR1 SNHLY and CDR2 FYNNEI come from the germline V gene. The junction had 6 bases not matched to a gene; V was cut back by 8 bases and J by 5 bases. As DNA, the CDR3 is TGTGCCAGCGGGGCAGGGGGATATCAGCCCCAGCATTTT. Its protein product is CASGAGGYQPQHF.

This chain joins TRBV30 and TRBJ1-1; D not certain. Germline CDR1 GTSNPN, CDR2 SVGIG (reference sequence). The germline V and J ends were trimmed by 1 base and 0 bases, with 6 bases remaining between them. The CDR3 sequence is 13 residues long. The chain's CDR3 is CAWSERLNTEAFF. Here the CDR3 DNA reads TGTGCCTGGAGTGAACGGCTGAACACTGAAGCTTTCTTT.

The table lists this clone with a count of one. The chain employs TRBV6-5 and TRBJ2-3; TRBD2 matches at 13 bases. The CDR3 consists of 14 residues. V gave up 5 bases and J gave up 10 bases; unmatched junction bases: 6. CDR1 is MNHEY, CDR2 SVGAGI, per germline. The CDR3 DNA sequence: TGTGCCAGCAGTCTCCAACTAGCGGGGGGGCCGCAGTATTTT. This codes for CASSLQLAGGPQYF.

J is TRBJ1-5 and V is TRBV2; the D is unclear. CDR1 and CDR2 (germline): SNHLY, FYNNEI. This CDR3 comprises 14 residues. Trimming took off 2 bases at V and 3 bases at J, with 8 bases between the two ends. The CDR3 region has the DNA TGTGCCAGCAGTGAAAGGACGGTCAATCAGCCCCAGCATTTT. Translation gives CASSERTVNQPQHF.

The rearrangement links TRBV30 to TRBJ1-5; TRBD1 aligns across 7 bases. The CDR3 spans 15 residues. CDR1 is GTSNPN and CDR2 is SVGIG in the germline V gene (reference sequence). V lost 0 bases to trimming and J lost 3 bases; unmatched junction nucleotides: 5. The CDR3 protein is CAWSVRGQINQPQHF. The CDR3 nucleotides are TGTGCCTGGAGTGTACGGGGACAGATCAATCAGCCCCAGCATTTT.

This clone has more than one count but fewer than ten. The chain uses TRBV7-9 and TRBJ1-5, with D tentatively TRBD1 (6 bases). The CDR3 consists of 14 residues. V shed 7 bases and J shed 5 bases, with 15 bases lying between them. The germline V gene encodes CDR1 SEHNR and CDR2 FQNEAQ (reference sequence). CDR3 protein: CASTSGDTYQPQHF. CDR3 DNA: TGTGCCAGCACCAGCGGGGACACCTATCAGCCCCAGCATTTT.

The V and J genes are TRBV19 and TRBJ1-1; no firm D call. V lost 5 bases and J lost 11, with 12 bases in between. Germline CDR1 LNHDA, CDR2 SQIVND (reference sequence). There are 11 residues in the CDR3. CDR3 sequence reads: CASSSVLGAFF. The CDR3 DNA reads TGTGCCAGTAGTTCTGTACTTGGGGCTTTCTTT.

The chain recombines TRBV2 with TRBJ1-5; the D is unclear. This CDR3 has 13 amino acids. From germline, CDR1 is SNHLY and CDR2 FYNNEI. V lost 7 bases, J lost 1 base, and 8 bases lay in between. The CDR3 nucleotides are TGTGCCAGCAATCGGGTGAGCAATCAGCCCCAGCATTTT. Protein: CASNRVSNQPQHF.

There are a few counts of this clone. The chain has TRBV6-1 and TRBJ1-4; 9 bases line up with TRBD1. Unmatched junction bases numbered 5, after V lost 8 bases and J lost 7 bases. CDR1 and CDR2 (germline): MNHNS, SASEGT. The CDR3 contains 13 residues. The CDR3: CASHRDRAEKLFF. The CDR3 DNA follows: TGTGCCAGCCACCGGGACAGGGCTGAAAAACTGTTTTTT.

The chain has TRBV10-1 and TRBJ2-2, with TRBD2 as a possible D gene (5 bases). The CDR3 length is 14 residues. The germline V and J ends were trimmed by 1 base and 7 bases, with 10 bases remaining between them. Germline CDR1 and CDR2: WNHNN and SYGVQD (reference sequence). The chain's CDR3 is CASSEWLANGELFF. The CDR3 DNA sequence: TGCGCCAGCAGTGAGTGGCTAGCTAACGGGGAGCTGTTTTTT.

The gene calls are TRBV19 and TRBJ1-4; 8 nucleotides match TRBD1. Germline V gene lookup returns CDR1 LNHDA and CDR2 SQIVND (reference sequence). The CDR3 contains 15 residues. The trim removed 5 bases at V and 3 bases at J, leaving 5 bases unmatched. The CDR3 spells CASSPGQGSNEKLFF. The DNA of the CDR3 is TGTGCCAGTAGTCCAGGACAGGGCTCTAATGAAAAACTGTTTTTT.

This clone was picked up one time. The rearrangement links TRBV7-2 to TRBJ2-7; TRBD2 aligns across 9 bases. Looked up from germline, CDR1 is SGHTA and CDR2 is FQGNSA. The trim removed 3 bases at V and 4 bases at J, leaving 7 bases unmatched. The CDR3 totals 15 residues. In DNA form, the CDR3 reads TGTGCCAGCAGCTTGGATGGCGGGGGGGCTTACGAGCAGTACTTC. Amino acids: CASSLDGGGAYEQYF.

The chain combines TRBV5-6 with TRBJ2-3; TRBD2 matches at 8 bases. With 0 bases clipped from V and 4 bases from J, the junction kept 7 bases outside the gene matches. This CDR3 has 16 amino acids. Germline V lookup: CDR1 SGHDT, CDR2 YYEEEE. The CDR3 DNA follows: TGTGCCAGCAGCTTGGAGGGGACTAGATGGCCAGATACGCAGTATTTT. Its protein product is CASSLEGTRWPDTQYF.

V usage is TRBV27 and J usage is TRBJ2-2; D gene unclear. Germline loops: CDR1 MNHEY, CDR2 SMNVEV (reference sequence). V was cut by 3 bases and J by 6 bases, with 5 bases left in between. The CDR3 extends over 12 amino acids. The CDR3 protein is CASSLQAGELFF. The CDR3 bases are TGTGCCAGCAGTTTGCAGGCCGGGGAGCTGTTTTTT.

This rearrangement joins TRBV5-1 to TRBJ1-1; tentatively, D is TRBD1 (5 bases). There are 13 residues in the CDR3. V lost 4 bases and J 8 bases, leaving 15 bases between the germline ends. Germline loops: CDR1 SGHRS, CDR2 YFSETQ. CDR3 protein: CASSTGPTSEAFF. CDR3 coding DNA: TGCGCCAGCAGCACGGGACCGACCTCGGAAGCTTTCTTT.

This chain joins TRBV29-1 and TRBJ2-3; D unresolved. The germline CDR1 and CDR2 sequences are SQVTM and ANQGSEA. Trimming pared 4 bases from V and 0 bases from J, leaving 8 bases between. This CDR3 comprises 13 residues. CDR3 DNA sequence: TGCAGCGTTGCGCAGTCTAGCACAGATACGCAGTATTTT. Residues: CSVAQSSTDTQYF.

This clone was seen only a few times. The chain joins TRBV19 to TRBJ1-1; D call uncertain. Germline loops: CDR1 LNHDA, CDR2 SQIVND (reference sequence). The germline V and J ends were trimmed by 6 bases and 0 bases, with 14 bases remaining between them. This CDR3 region has 15 residues. In DNA form, the CDR3 reads TGTGCCAGTAGGGCAGCCTTAAATATGAACACTGAAGCTTTCTTT. Translated, it gives CASRAALNMNTEAFF.

The CDR3 DNA sequence: TGCGCCAGCAGCCAAGATCTTGGAGGGGAGCAAGAGACCCAGTACTTC. It translates to CASSQDLGGEQETQYF. This chain links TRBV4-3 with TRBJ2-5, with TRBD2 as a possible D gene (6 bases). This CDR3 has 16 residues. V shed 0 bases and J shed 2 bases, with 13 bases lying between them. CDR1 and CDR2 from the germline V gene are LGHNA and YSLEER.

This chain joins TRBV4-1 and TRBJ1-2; D possibly corresponds to TRBD1 (5 bases). This CDR3 is built from 13 residues. The V gene's germline CDR1 is MGHRA and CDR2 YSYEKL. Trimming removed 1 base at V and 4 bases at J, with 7 bases between. The CDR3 spells CASSQGQPYGYTF. As DNA, the CDR3 is TGCGCCAGCAGCCAAGGACAGCCCTATGGCTACACCTTC.